The 32 T cell receptor beta chains below were found in one sample sequenced in a study of blood T cell repertoires in COVID-19. Sequencing was performed with immunoSEQ multiplex PCR; in TCRdb, only in-frame clones are kept and a portion is missing. The data contain 200,000 to 250,000 clones, around nine tenths of them singletons. The specimen was PBMCs or T cells enriched from blood (not recorded which). All receptors derive from a woman aged 25-40 years who had been exposed to COVID-19.

This rearrangement joins TRBV7-9 to TRBJ2-3; TRBD2 might be the D (5 bases). Trimming left V 2 bases short and J 0 bases short, with 9 bases between. CDR1 SEHNR and CDR2 FQNEAQ come from the germline V gene (reference sequence). The CDR3 extends over 15 amino acids. The CDR3 region has the DNA TGTGCCAGCAGCTTACTGGGCGGGAGCACAGATACGCAGTATTTT. It is translated as CASSLLGGSTDTQYF.

The chain employs TRBV2 and TRBJ2-3; the D gene is possibly TRBD1 (5 bases). The CDR3 consists of 15 residues. Trimming removed 2 bases from V and 0 bases from J, with 9 bases in between. Germline V lookup: CDR1 SNHLY, CDR2 FYNNEI. The CDR3 protein is CASSENPGSTDTQYF. The CDR3 bases are TGTGCCAGCAGTGAAAACCCAGGGAGCACAGATACGCAGTATTTT.

The chain is built from TRBV19 and TRBJ2-7; 10 bases are shared with TRBD2. Germline lookup yields CDR1 LNHDA and CDR2 SQIVND (reference sequence). This CDR3 region has 15 residues. The junction had 8 bases not matched to a gene; V was cut back by 3 bases and J by 6 bases. The CDR3 loop is CASSIRLAGAGEQYF. The CDR3 region has the DNA TGTGCCAGTAGTATTCGGCTAGCGGGAGCCGGCGAGCAGTACTTC. Full variable domain (rest looked up from reference TRBV19 and TRBJ2-7): DGGITQSPKYLFRKEGQNVTLSCEQNLNHDAMYWYRQDPGQGLRLIYYSQIVNDFQKGDIAEGYSVSREKKESFPLTVTSAQKNPTAFYLCASSIRLAGAGEQYFGPGTRLTVT.

This chain connects TRBV29-1 to TRBJ1-1; 8 bases fit TRBD1. The CDR3 consists of 14 residues. Germline V lookup: CDR1 SQVTM, CDR2 ANQGSEA. V trimming: 6 bases; J trimming: 3 bases; junction bases outside the gene matches: 9. The CDR3 here is CSVGQGKRDTEAFF. The CDR3 DNA reads TGCAGCGTCGGACAGGGAAAAAGGGACACTGAAGCTTTCTTT.

The rearrangement uses TRBV12-5 and TRBJ2-4, with 9 bases that match TRBD2. V gave up 5 bases and J gave up 3 bases; unmatched junction bases: 17. The germline gives CDR1 LGHNT, CDR2 FRNRAP. The CDR3 length is 19 residues. CDR3 coding DNA: TGTGCTAGTGGTCCCACAGCGGGAGGCTCTAGGTGGGACAAAAACATTCAGTACTTC. It is translated as CASGPTAGGSRWDKNIQYF.

The chain couples TRBV30 to TRBJ1-5; D is ambiguous. CDR3 size: 14 residues. V lost 1 base, J lost 0 bases, and 7 bases lay in between. Germline CDR1 reads GTSNPN; CDR2 reads SVGIG (reference sequence). In nucleotides, the CDR3 is TGTGCCTGGAGTGGGGCAGATAGCAATCAGCCCCAGCATTTT. Residues: CAWSGADSNQPQHF.

In DNA form, the CDR3 reads TGCGCCAGCAGCAAGGGGACAGGGACGTGGGAGCAGTACTTC. Protein sequence: CASSKGTGTWEQYF. The chain uses TRBV5-1 and TRBJ2-7, with 9 positions matching TRBD1. CDR1 and CDR2 (germline): SGHRS, YFSETQ. There are 14 residues in the CDR3. V dropped 4 bases and J dropped 7; count of bases not matched to a gene: 9.

This chain links TRBV5-1 with TRBJ1-1, with a weak D call TRBD1 (5 bases). V gave up 3 bases and J gave up 6 bases, with 15 bases separating them. This CDR3 comprises 14 residues. From germline, CDR1 is SGHRS and CDR2 YFSETQ. The CDR3 coding sequence is TGCGCCAGCAGCTCGGGAGGGGCATCACCTGAAGCTTTCTTT. Translating gives CASSSGGASPEAFF.

The V gene is TRBV9, the J gene TRBJ1-3; 7 nucleotides line up with TRBD1. The CDR3 covers 16 residues. After removal of 4 bases from V and 1 base from J, the junction contained 8 bases not matched to a gene. Per the germline V gene, CDR1 is SGDLS and CDR2 is YYNGEE. The CDR3 coding sequence is TGTGCCAGCAGCACACCAGGGGGAAGTTCTGGAAACACCATATATTTT. Amino acids: CASSTPGGSSGNTIYF.

The gene calls are TRBV28 and TRBJ1-2, with D perhaps matching TRBD1 (6 bases). V lost 2 bases, J lost 0 bases, and 13 bases lay in between. Per germline, CDR1 MDHEN and CDR2 SYDVKM. The CDR3 loop spans 16 amino acids. The CDR3 region has the DNA TGTGCCAGCAGTTTACGGGGGGCCGGTGCTAACTATGGCTACACCTTC. Translation gives CASSLRGAGANYGYTF.

The rearrangement joins TRBV24-1 to TRBJ1-5; D is unclear. V lost 3 bases and J 1 base, leaving 12 bases between the germline ends. Germline lookup yields CDR1 KGHDR and CDR2 SFDVKD. The CDR3 runs 16 residues. The CDR3 sequence is CATSDGPGRSNQPQHF. The CDR3 DNA reads as TGTGCCACCAGTGATGGCCCTGGGAGGAGCAATCAGCCCCAGCATTTT.

This clone was recorded once. CDR3 residues: CASSLIDLAGVRETQYF. The CDR3 DNA follows: TGTGCCAGCAGCCTAATCGATCTAGCGGGAGTTCGGGAGACCCAGTACTTC. The J gene is TRBJ2-5, the V gene TRBV5-4; TRBD2 aligns across 10 bases. Germline-derived CDR1 and CDR2 are SGHNT and YYREEE (reference sequence). The CDR3 extends over 17 amino acids. The junction had 14 bases not matched to a gene; V was cut back by 4 bases and J by 5 bases.

The chain has TRBV11-2 and TRBJ2-5; D may be TRBD2 (6 bases). CDR1 is SGHAT, CDR2 FQNNGV, per germline. The V gene lost 1 base and the J gene lost 1 base, with 16 bases spanning the gap. The CDR3 extends over 17 amino acids. Written as DNA, the CDR3 is TGTGCCAGCAGCTTAGTACTCGGGGAGGTCATCCAAGAGACCCAGTACTTC. As protein: CASSLVLGEVIQETQYF. Drawing the rest from reference TRBV11-2 and TRBJ2-5, the complete variable domain is EAGVAQSPRYKIIEKRQSVAFWCNPISGHATLYWYQQILGQGPKLLIQFQNNGVVDDSQLPKDRFSAERLKGVDSTLKIQPAKLEDSAVYLCASSLVLGEVIQETQYFGPGTRLLVL.

The chain joins TRBV9 to TRBJ2-1; 7 nucleotides agree with TRBD1. The CDR3 is 16 amino acids. The germline gives CDR1 SGDLS, CDR2 YYNGEE. Trimming cost V 2 bases and J 6 bases; bases outside gene matches: 11. DNA for the CDR3: TGTGCCAGCAGCGTTTCGACAGGGCAGCCTTCCAATGAGCAGTTCTTC. It codes for CASSVSTGQPSNEQFF.

The chain is built from TRBV19 and TRBJ1-2, with D possibly TRBD1 on 5 matching bases. The CDR3 is 15 amino acids. Trimming cost V 5 bases and J 0 bases, with 13 bases left between them. The germline CDR1 and CDR2 sequences are LNHDA and SQIVND (reference sequence). The CDR3 here is CASSLGEDTNYGYTF. CDR3 bases: TGTGCCAGTAGTCTAGGGGAGGATACTAACTATGGCTACACCTTC.

This clone appeared a single time. The chain is built from TRBV2 and TRBJ2-3, with 7 bases aligning to TRBD2. CDR3 length: 15 residues. The V and J ends lost 8 bases and 1 base, in that order; junction bases with no gene match: 9. CDR1 is SNHLY, CDR2 FYNNEI, per germline. The CDR3 DNA follows: TGTGCCAGCCGGGGTGGACTAGGCGGCACAGATACGCAGTATTTT. Its protein product is CASRGGLGGTDTQYF.

V is TRBV28 and J is TRBJ1-5; the D gene is possibly TRBD1 (5 bases). CDR3 length equals 16 residues. The germline V gene has CDR1 MDHEN and CDR2 SYDVKM. Between the trimmed V and J ends, which lost 2 bases and 5 bases, there was a span of 16 bases. The CDR3 protein is CASSLGGRPGDQPQHF. The DNA of the CDR3 is TGTGCCAGCAGTTTAGGCGGCAGACCGGGGGATCAGCCCCAGCATTTT.

The chain has TRBV29-1 and TRBJ2-3, with D hard to call. This CDR3 is 12 amino acids long. Germline assignment: CDR1 SQVTM and CDR2 ANQGSEA. V was trimmed by 4 bases and J by 3 bases, leaving 8 bases between them. In nucleotides, the CDR3 is TGCAGCGTTGTTCTTCGGACAGATACGCAGTATTTT. It translates to CSVVLRTDTQYF.

The gene calls are TRBV19 and TRBJ2-6; 8 bases fit TRBD1. The germline V gene encodes CDR1 LNHDA and CDR2 SQIVND (reference sequence). V shed 3 bases, J shed 0 bases, and the junction held 7 bases outside the gene matches. The CDR3 is made up of 18 amino acids. The CDR3 loop reads CASSIPGGGISGANVLTF. CDR3 DNA: TGTGCCAGTAGTATCCCAGGGGGCGGTATCTCTGGGGCCAACGTCCTGACTTTC.

The CDR3 here is CSVRFEDGYTF. The CDR3 nucleotides are TGCAGCGTTCGGTTTGAGGATGGCTACACCTTC. The rearrangement links TRBV29-1 to TRBJ1-2; no clear D gene. The V gene's germline CDR1 is SQVTM and CDR2 ANQGSEA. V was trimmed by 5 bases and J by 6 bases, leaving 10 bases between them. The CDR3 totals 11 residues.

The chain couples TRBV5-1 to TRBJ2-7; 10 nucleotides align to TRBD1. In germline, CDR1 is SGHRS, CDR2 YFSETQ. CDR3 length equals 15 residues. The V gene end was trimmed by 4 bases and the J gene end by 5 bases; junction bases not matched to a gene: 9. The CDR3 DNA reads as TGCGCCAGCAGCCCCGGGACAGGGGACTTCCACGAGCAGTACTTC. It translates to CASSPGTGDFHEQYF.

This clone was seen only once. The genes are TRBV7-3 and TRBJ2-1; D is perhaps TRBD1 (6 bases). V was shortened by 2 bases and J by 9 bases, with 17 bases between the two germline ends. The CDR3 runs 15 residues. Germline CDR1 and CDR2: SGHTA and FQGTGA. Written as DNA, the CDR3 is TGTGCCAGCAGCTTATCCGGGACATCGAGATCTGAGCAGTTCTTC. Amino acid sequence: CASSLSGTSRSEQFF. The full variable domain, its missing parts supplied by reference TRBV7-3 and TRBJ2-1, is GAGVSQTPSNKVTEKGKYVELRCDPISGHTALYWYRQSLGQGPEFLIYFQGTGAADDSGLPNDRFFAVRPEGSVSTLKIQRTERGDSAVYLCASSLSGTSRSEQFFGPGTRLTVL.

This rearrangement joins TRBV11-2 to TRBJ2-1, with 9 bases fitting TRBD2. The length of the CDR3 is 17 residues. V trimming: 6 bases; J trimming: 9 bases; junction bases outside the gene matches: 18. Germline lookup yields CDR1 SGHAT and CDR2 FQNNGV. CDR3 coding DNA: TGTGCCAGCAGATTTCTTAGGGCGGGAGGGAGTGCAGGTGAGCAGTTCTTC. As protein: CASRFLRAGGSAGEQFF.

In this sample, this clone turned up once. The V gene is TRBV7-9, the J gene TRBJ2-7; no reliable D call. This CDR3 region has 16 residues. V lost 1 base and J lost 6, with 19 bases in between. Germline CDR1 and CDR2: SEHNR and FQNEAQ (reference sequence). This chain's CDR3 is CASSLGWSGAELEQYF. The CDR3 DNA reads as TGTGCCAGCAGCTTAGGTTGGTCCGGAGCCGAACTCGAGCAGTACTTC.

The chain couples TRBV4-2 to TRBJ2-3, with D hard to call. Per germline, CDR1 LGHNA and CDR2 YNFKEQ. CDR3 size: 17 residues. The V end was cut by 1 base, the J end by 0 bases, with 14 bases between. Written as DNA, the CDR3 is TGTGCCAGCAGCCAAGGACTCCGAATTTCTAGCACAGATACGCAGTATTTT. Translated, it gives CASSQGLRISSTDTQYF.

The J gene is TRBJ1-1, the V gene TRBV29-1, with 8 bases matching TRBD1. CDR3 length equals 12 residues. Germline-derived CDR1 and CDR2 are SQVTM and ANQGSEA. Trimming cost V 6 bases and J 4 bases; bases outside gene matches: 4. In nucleotides, the CDR3 is TGCAGCGTAGGACAGGGAGGCACTGAAGCTTTCTTT. It codes for CSVGQGGTEAFF.

The V call is TRBV5-1, the J call TRBJ2-7; D is unresolved. The CDR3 contains 12 residues. V was cut by 4 bases and J by 5 bases, with 10 bases left in between. Germline CDR1 reads SGHRS; CDR2 reads YFSETQ. This CDR3 is CASSLGSDEQYF. CDR3 coding DNA: TGCGCCAGCAGCCTAGGAAGCGACGAGCAGTACTTC.

This chain connects TRBV11-3 to TRBJ2-7; the D is unclear. This CDR3 contains 13 residues. V lost 2 bases to trimming and J lost 5 bases, with 10 bases between them. Germline values: CDR1 SGHNT, CDR2 YENEEA. CDR3 nucleotides: TGTGCCAGCAGCTTATCCGGCGGCCACGAGCAGTACTTC. This encodes CASSLSGGHEQYF. The variable domain in full, completed from reference TRBV11-3 and TRBJ2-7, reads EAGVVQSPRYKIIEKKQPVAFWCNPISGHNTLYWYLQNLGQGPELLIRYENEEAVDDSQLPKDRFSAERLKGVDSTLKIQPAELGDSAVYLCASSLSGGHEQYFGPGTRLTVT.

The genes are TRBV28 and TRBJ2-1; 7 bases map to TRBD1. Germline assignment: CDR1 MDHEN and CDR2 SYDVKM. V lost 8 bases, J lost 7 bases, and 11 bases stayed unmatched. The CDR3 covers 14 residues. The CDR3 nucleotides are TGTGCCAGCGAACAGGGGCTTAATAGGAATGAGCAGTTCTTC. Protein: CASEQGLNRNEQFF.

CDR3 coding DNA: TGTGCCAGCAGCTCCGGGGAGAACTACGAGCAGTACTTC. Protein sequence: CASSSGENYEQYF. This chain links TRBV11-3 with TRBJ2-7, with a possible D match to TRBD2 (5 bases). The CDR3 runs to 13 residues. V lost 4 bases and J lost 3, with 10 bases in between. From germline, CDR1 is SGHNT and CDR2 YENEEA.

The V gene is TRBV6-5, the J gene TRBJ2-7; 7 positions agree with TRBD2. This CDR3 has 14 residues. With 1 base clipped from V and 5 bases from J, the junction kept 5 bases outside the gene matches. The germline V gene has CDR1 MNHEY and CDR2 SVGAGI. The CDR3 DNA follows: TGTGCCAGCAGTTACTTTCGCGGGAGCGACGAGCAGTACTTC. Its protein product is CASSYFRGSDEQYF.

This clone appeared once. This chain joins TRBV5-1 and TRBJ2-7; TRBD2 matches 12 bases. J was trimmed by 3 bases and V by 4 bases; bases with no gene match: 5. This CDR3 is built from 15 residues. Germline assignment: CDR1 SGHRS and CDR2 YFSETQ. The CDR3 region is CASSETSGSVYEQYF. In DNA, the CDR3 is TGCGCCAGCAGCGAGACTAGCGGGAGTGTCTACGAGCAGTACTTC.